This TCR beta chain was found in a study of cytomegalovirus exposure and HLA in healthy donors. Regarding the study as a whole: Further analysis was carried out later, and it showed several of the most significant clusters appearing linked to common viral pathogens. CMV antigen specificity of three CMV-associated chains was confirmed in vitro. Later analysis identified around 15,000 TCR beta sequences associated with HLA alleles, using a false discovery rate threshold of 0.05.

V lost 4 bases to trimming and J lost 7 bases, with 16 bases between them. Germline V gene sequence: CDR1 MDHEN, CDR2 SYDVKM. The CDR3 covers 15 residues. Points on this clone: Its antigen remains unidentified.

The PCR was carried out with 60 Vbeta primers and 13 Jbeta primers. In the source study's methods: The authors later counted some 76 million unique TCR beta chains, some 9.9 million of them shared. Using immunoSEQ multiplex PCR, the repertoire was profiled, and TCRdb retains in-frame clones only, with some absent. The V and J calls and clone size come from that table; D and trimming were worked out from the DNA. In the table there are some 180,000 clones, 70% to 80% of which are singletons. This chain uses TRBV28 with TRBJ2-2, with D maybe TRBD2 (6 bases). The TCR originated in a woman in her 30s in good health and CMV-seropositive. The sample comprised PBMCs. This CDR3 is CASSSLGGDGGELFF. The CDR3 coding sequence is TGTGCCAGCAGTTCCCTGGGAGGCGATGGCGGGGAGCTGTTTTTT. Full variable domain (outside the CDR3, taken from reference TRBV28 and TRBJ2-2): DVKVTQSSRYLVKRTGEKVFLECVQDMDHENMFWYRQDPGLGLRLIYFSYDVKMKEKGDIPEGYSVSREKKERFSLILESASTNQTSMYLCASSSLGGDGGELFFGEGSRLTVL.